The 25 T cell receptor beta chains reported below all come from one sample, sequenced in a study of TIL therapy for anti-PD-1-resistant metastatic lung cancer. Time point specified: pre-treatment sample, taken before nivolumab and TIL therapy. Tumor tissue came from excised metastases, mostly pleural nodules or supraclavicular lymph nodes. The libraries were made with immunoSEQ v3. Some clones are missing from TCRdb's copy, which holds only in-frame ones; the method was immunoSEQ multiplex PCR. The repertoire consists of some 90,000 clones, with just over 65% occurring once and the leading ten covering approximately 10%. Material: tumor tissue, obtained at baseline. All receptors come from a person between 30 and 80 years old with non-small cell lung cancer.

This sequence joins TRBV9 and TRBJ2-1, with 9 bases lining up with TRBD2. The V gene's germline CDR1 is SGDLS and CDR2 YYNGEE. V shed 0 bases, J shed 6 bases, and the junction held 7 bases outside the gene matches. The CDR3 totals 16 residues. CDR3 DNA: TGTGCCAGCAGCGTAGGTGGTAGCGGGAGCTTCAATGAGCAGTTCTTC. Translation: CASSVGGSGSFNEQFF.

The rearrangement uses TRBV6-6 and TRBJ1-6; tentative D call: TRBD1 (5 bases). The CDR3 runs 16 residues. V lost 0 bases to trimming and J lost 7 bases, with 13 bases between them. The germline V gene encodes CDR1 MNHNY and CDR2 SVGAGI (reference sequence). In nucleotides, the CDR3 is TGTGCCAGCAGTTACTCGAAACCGGAGGGGAATTCACCCCTCCACTTT. Translating it yields CASSYSKPEGNSPLHF.

The chain links TRBV30 to TRBJ2-1; D unresolved. This CDR3 is built from 11 residues. V dropped 2 bases and J dropped 5 bases, with 4 bases sitting between them. The germline V gene has CDR1 GTSNPN and CDR2 SVGIG (reference sequence). This chain's CDR3 is CAWSQNNEQFF. CDR3 DNA: TGTGCCTGGAGTCAGAACAATGAGCAGTTCTTC. The full variable domain, in which reference TRBV30 and TRBJ2-1 provide the parts outside the CDR3, is SQTIHQWPATLVQPVGSPLSLECTVEGTSNPNLYWYRQAAGRGLQLLFYSVGIGQISSEVPQNLSASRPQDRQFILSSKKLLLSDSGFYLCAWSQNNEQFFGPGTRLTVL.

The chain uses TRBV7-2 and TRBJ2-5, with TRBD2 matching over 9 bases. This CDR3 has 16 residues. The J segment lost 4 bases and the V segment lost 1 base, leaving 7 bases of the junction unmatched. Germline CDR1 is SGHTA and CDR2 is FQGNSA. CDR3 DNA sequence: TGTGCCAGCAGCTTAGGGGTAGCGGGGGCGGTAGAGACCCAGTACTTC. It yields the protein CASSLGVAGAVETQYF.

This clone turned up a few times. The V gene is TRBV5-1, the J gene TRBJ2-2, with TRBD2 identical over 14 bases. This CDR3 region has 16 residues. V lost 4 bases to trimming and J lost 5 bases; unmatched junction nucleotides: 4. The germline CDR1 and CDR2 sequences are SGHRS and YFSETQ. The CDR3 spells CASSGTSGGATGELFF. CDR3 sequence (DNA): TGCGCCAGCAGCGGGACTAGCGGGGGCGCGACCGGGGAGCTGTTTTTT.

This clone was detected ten times or more. The chain has TRBV3-1 (or the pseudogene TRBV3-2) and TRBJ2-3, with D uncertain. Per the germline V gene, CDR1 is LGHDT and CDR2 is YNNKEL (reference sequence). V lost 0 bases and J lost 6, with 7 bases in between. CDR3 length equals 13 residues. CDR3 nucleotide sequence: TGTGCCAGCAGCCAAGACTTTGGGGATACGCAGTATTTT. It yields the protein CASSQDFGDTQYF.

The chain carries TRBV24-1 and TRBJ2-5, with 7 bases aligning to TRBD2. Germline V gene sequence: CDR1 KGHDR, CDR2 SFDVKD. The CDR3 length is 15 residues. The V gene end was trimmed by 0 bases and the J gene end by 5 bases; junction bases not matched to a gene: 5. For the CDR3, the DNA is TGTGCCACCAGTGATTTGGGGGCGGGAGAGGAGACCCAGTACTTC. Its protein is CATSDLGAGEETQYF.

The chain combines TRBV28 with TRBJ1-3, with no clear D. CDR3 length equals 14 residues. The germline CDR1 and CDR2 sequences are MDHEN and SYDVKM. Trimming stripped 0 bases from V and 4 bases from J, with 7 bases between. CDR3 bases: TGTGCCAGCAGTTTATGGACGGACGGAAACACCATATATTTT. Its protein product is CASSLWTDGNTIYF.

V gene TRBV30 combines with J gene TRBJ1-2; no clear D. Germline-derived CDR1 and CDR2 are GTSNPN and SVGIG (reference sequence). This CDR3 contains 17 residues. V was trimmed by 2 bases and J by 2 bases, leaving 21 bases between them. This CDR3 is CAWSKIEGSTRNYGYTF. Here the CDR3 DNA reads TGTGCCTGGAGTAAGATAGAGGGCAGCACGAGAAACTATGGCTACACCTTC.

This clone has only a few counts. The chain employs TRBV14 and TRBJ1-1; unclear D gene. V lost 4 bases, J lost 10 bases, and 13 bases lay in between. Germline V gene data show CDR1 as SGHDN and CDR2 as FVKESK. The CDR3 has 12 residues. CDR3 in DNA: TGTGCCAGCAGCCCCGGTGCCACGAGAGCTTTCTTT. Translation: CASSPGATRAFF.

There are a few counts of this clone. This chain connects TRBV5-6 to TRBJ2-2; 7 positions match TRBD1. V was clipped by 3 bases and J by 4 bases; unmatched bases: 6. The CDR3 contains 15 residues. Germline assignment: CDR1 SGHDT and CDR2 YYEEEE. CDR3 region: CASSYETGPTGELFF. CDR3 in DNA: TGTGCCAGCAGCTATGAGACAGGGCCCACCGGGGAGCTGTTTTTT.

The chain carries TRBV2 and TRBJ2-1; 11 positions match TRBD2. The junction had 14 bases not matched to a gene; V was cut back by 2 bases and J by 5 bases. The CDR3 runs 19 residues. The germline gives CDR1 SNHLY, CDR2 FYNNEI. CDR3 bases: TGTGCCAGCAGTGAATGGGTCGTGCTAGCGGGAGGACAGAACAATGAGCAGTTCTTC. Protein sequence: CASSEWVVLAGGQNNEQFF.

This chain links TRBV7-9 with TRBJ2-5, with D unresolved. There are 11 residues in the CDR3. Trimming pared 2 bases from V and 4 bases from J, leaving 2 bases between. Germline CDR1 and CDR2: SEHNR and FQNEAQ (reference sequence). The chain's CDR3 is CASSLLETQYF. CDR3 DNA: TGTGCCAGCAGCTTACTAGAGACCCAGTACTTC.

The V gene is TRBV9, the J gene TRBJ2-2, with D perhaps TRBD2 (6 bases). In germline, CDR1 is SGDLS, CDR2 YYNGEE. The CDR3 totals 13 residues. With 3 bases removed from V and 5 bases from J, the gap between germline ends came to 8 bases. The CDR3 DNA reads TGTGCCAGCAGCGCCCTAGCGACCGGGGAGCTGTTTTTT. It yields the protein CASSALATGELFF.

The chain carries TRBV18 and TRBJ2-3; tentatively, D is TRBD2 (7 bases). Germline values: CDR1 KGHSH, CDR2 LQKENI. This CDR3 spans 14 amino acids. Deletions cut 3 bases from V and 10 bases from J, with 17 bases between. The CDR3 DNA reads TGTGCCAGCTCACCGATGGGGGGGCAGCGGGCGCAGTATTTT. Amino acids: CASSPMGGQRAQYF.

The chain joins TRBV5-5 to TRBJ2-7; TRBD1 aligns across 10 bases. CDR3 size: 14 residues. V dropped 4 bases and J dropped 4; count of bases not matched to a gene: 5. The germline V gene has CDR1 SGHKS and CDR2 YYEKEE (reference sequence). CDR3 sequence (DNA): TGTGCCAGCAGCGGGGACAGGGGTTTTTACGAGCAGTACTTC. Amino acids: CASSGDRGFYEQYF.

The chain employs TRBV27 and TRBJ2-1; 8 positions agree with TRBD2. This CDR3 contains 15 residues. Per germline, CDR1 MNHEY and CDR2 SMNVEV (reference sequence). The trim removed 6 bases at V and 5 bases at J, leaving 9 bases unmatched. CDR3 coding DNA: TGTGCCAGCAGCCAGTTCGGGGGGGGAAACAATGAGCAGTTCTTC. Its protein is CASSQFGGGNNEQFF.

Only a few counts were recorded for this clone. The chain has TRBV25-1 and TRBJ2-3; D possibly matches TRBD1 or TRBD2 (6 bases each). Per germline, CDR1 MGHDK and CDR2 SYGVNS. The CDR3 consists of 14 residues. Trimming took off 8 bases at V and 7 bases at J, with 19 bases between the two ends. Written as DNA, the CDR3 is TGTGCCAGCCAAGGGGGGCAGACCCGTTATACGCAGTATTTT. Its protein product is CASQGGQTRYTQYF.

DNA of the CDR3: TGTGCCAGCAGCCCGGTAGACACAAACACTGAAGCTTTCTTT. This translates into CASSPVDTNTEAFF. The chain uses TRBV2 and TRBJ1-1; no clear D. The germline CDR1 and CDR2 sequences are SNHLY and FYNNEI. The germline V and J ends were trimmed by 6 bases and 2 bases, with 13 bases remaining between them. The CDR3 sequence is 14 residues long. Full variable domain (rest looked up from reference TRBV2 and TRBJ1-1): EPEVTQTPSHQVTQMGQEVILRCVPISNHLYFYWYRQILGQKVEFLVSFYNNEISEKSEIFDDQFSVERPDGSNFTLKIRSTKLEDSAMYFCASSPVDTNTEAFFGQGTRLTVV.

The chain joins TRBV4-1 to TRBJ1-4; TRBD1 is a possible D gene (5 bases). This CDR3 is 19 amino acids long. The V end was cut by 1 base, the J end by 12 bases, with 30 bases between. Per the germline V gene, CDR1 is MGHRA and CDR2 is YSYEKL. CDR3 in DNA: TGCGCCAGCAGCCAAGGGGGGACCGATTACCTTCATGGTGGTATTGAACTGTTTTTT. Translated: CASSQGGTDYLHGGIELFF.

The CDR3 DNA sequence: TGCAGCGTTCCTGGACCAGGACTAGCGGGAGCTACTGAGCAGTTCTTC. Protein: CSVPGPGLAGATEQFF. The chain employs TRBV29-1 and TRBJ2-1; 13 nucleotides align to TRBD2. Germline loops: CDR1 SQVTM, CDR2 ANQGSEA. The V and J ends lost 5 bases and 9 bases, in that order; junction bases with no gene match: 13. CDR3 size: 16 residues.

Only a few counts were recorded for this clone. The V gene is TRBV28, the J gene TRBJ1-5, with TRBD1 matching over 8 bases. This CDR3 region has 15 residues. Unmatched junction bases numbered 5, after V lost 2 bases and J lost 5 bases. Germline CDR1 reads MDHEN; CDR2 reads SYDVKM. This chain's CDR3 is CASSLVVRGHQPQHF. The DNA of the CDR3 is TGTGCCAGCAGTTTAGTTGTCAGGGGGCATCAGCCCCAGCATTTT.

The CDR3 nucleotides read TGTGCCCCTGGTTGGGAAGGTAAGAGCAATCAGCCCCAGCATTTT. This gives the protein CAPGWEGKSNQPQHF. This sequence joins TRBV2 and TRBJ1-5; D remains ambiguous. The V and J ends lost 11 bases and 1 base respectively, with 18 bases between them. Germline V gives CDR1 SNHLY, CDR2 FYNNEI. The CDR3 sequence is 15 residues long.

This chain joins TRBV7-2 and TRBJ1-5, with D unresolved. Germline values: CDR1 SGHTA, CDR2 FQGNSA. V lost 1 base and J 11 bases, leaving 15 bases between the germline ends. The CDR3 loop spans 14 amino acids. Here the CDR3 DNA reads TGTGCCAGCAGCTTAGAGTCGGATCTGACGGCCCAGCATTTT. Amino acids: CASSLESDLTAQHF.

The V gene is TRBV7-3, the J gene TRBJ2-4, with D perhaps matching TRBD2 (6 bases). The CDR3 totals 15 residues. In germline, CDR1 is SGHTA, CDR2 FQGTGA. Trimming stripped 3 bases from V and 0 bases from J, with 9 bases between. The DNA for the CDR3 is TGTGCCAGCAGCTTGGGGGGACTAGCCAAAAACATTCAGTACTTC. This gives the protein CASSLGGLAKNIQYF.